This entry lists 28 T cell receptor beta chains sequenced from one sample in a study of human T cells and chemical hapten exposure. A single record per CDR3 protein comes from TCRdb applying MiXCR to the RACE reads. Altogether about 40,000 distinct CDR3 sequences are present, approximately 3.3% being singletons, with the ten largest covering under 8.5%. Time point denoted: patch test 2, 6 weeks after DPC sensitization. Treatment reported: therapeutic diphenylcyclopropenone sensitization with weekly scalp DPC. Sequenced material: whole blood, taken in connection with sensitization to the hapten diphenylcyclopropenone (DPC). These TCRs come from a man aged 35-49 years with alopecia areata. Some clones in this sample may be carry-over from other donors' samples.

This clonotype was found many times. The chain is built from TRBV11-3 and TRBJ2-3; D call uncertain. Germline V lookup: CDR1 SGHNT, CDR2 YENEEA. This CDR3 has 14 amino acids. Trimming stripped 0 bases from V and 3 bases from J, with 7 bases between. The CDR3 is CASSLDLQTDTQYF. The CDR3 DNA sequence: TGTGCCAGCAGCTTAGATCTACAGACAGATACGCAGTATTTT.

This clonotype was recorded many times. The V gene is TRBV6-2 or TRBV6-3, the J gene TRBJ1-1; the match to TRBD1 covers 7 bases. The CDR3 extends over 14 amino acids. Germline CDR1 is MNHEY and CDR2 is SVGEGT. V shed 6 bases and J 1 base; nucleotides not matched to a gene: 5. CDR3 residues: CASRAGTANTEAFF. The DNA for the CDR3 is TGTGCCAGCAGGGCCGGGACAGCGAACACTGAAGCTTTCTTT.

On this clonotype itself: This may be a read error: a much more frequent sequence differs by one nucleotide. V usage is TRBV6-6 and J usage is TRBJ1-5; D is unresolved. The CDR3 is made up of 13 amino acids. The V end lost 7 bases, the J end lost 4 bases, and 11 bases lay between the germline ends. In germline, CDR1 is MNHNY, CDR2 SVGAGI (reference sequence). The DNA of the CDR3 is TGTGCCAGCAAACGGACGGGGAATCAGCCCCAGCATTTT. This sequence encodes CASKRTGNQPQHF.

At least ten counts were recorded for this clonotype. The chain is built from TRBV7-8 and TRBJ2-4; 10 positions match TRBD1. The CDR3 totals 20 residues. V gave up 1 base and J gave up 0 bases; unmatched junction bases: 12. Germline CDR1 SGHVS, CDR2 FQNEAQ. This CDR3 is CASSLGDRGVTSLAKNIQYF. CDR3 bases: TGTGCCAGCAGCTTAGGGGACAGGGGCGTCACCAGCCTAGCCAAAAACATTCAGTACTTC.

The sample holds many counts of this clonotype. The V gene is TRBV18, the J gene TRBJ2-3, with D possibly matching TRBD2 (5 bases). The ends were cut back, 6 bases at V and 6 bases at J, with 16 bases in the middle. This CDR3 region has 14 residues. Germline CDR1 reads KGHSH; CDR2 reads LQKENI. This CDR3 reads CASSPSTGFDTQYF. CDR3 DNA sequence: TGTGCCAGCTCTCCAAGCACGGGATTCGATACGCAGTATTTT.

This clonotype was observed at least ten times. J is TRBJ2-3 and V is TRBV28; D is ambiguous. The CDR3 consists of 14 residues. Germline CDR1 reads MDHEN; CDR2 reads SYDVKM. The germline V and J ends were trimmed by 11 bases and 0 bases, with 15 bases remaining between them. In nucleotides, the CDR3 is TGTGCCGCGTACACGGCCCTTAGCACAGATACGCAGTATTTT. This gives the protein CAAYTALSTDTQYF.

Many counts were recorded for this clonotype. The rearrangement uses TRBV28 and TRBJ2-4, with a possible D match to TRBD1 (7 bases). Germline loops: CDR1 MDHEN, CDR2 SYDVKM. This CDR3 has 14 residues. The ends were cut back, 6 bases at V and 7 bases at J, with 16 bases in the middle. The CDR3 region has the DNA TGTGCCAGCAGGAAACAGGGGAGGTTGAACATTCAGTACTTC. This sequence encodes CASRKQGRLNIQYF.

Notes on this clonotype: A read error is possible here, since a much larger clone lies one base away. The gene calls are TRBV20-1 and TRBJ2-7; TRBD2 is a possible D gene (6 bases). CDR1 is DFQATT, CDR2 SNEGSKA, per germline (reference sequence). The CDR3 has 12 residues. This CDR3 is CSAMGESGEQCF. The CDR3 DNA sequence: TGCAGTGCTATGGGGGAATCGGGAGAGCAGTGCTTC.

At least ten counts were recorded for this clonotype. The chain carries TRBV27 and TRBJ2-3; the D gene is possibly TRBD2 (5 bases). V lost 6 bases and J 0 bases, leaving 13 bases between the germline ends. This CDR3 comprises 15 residues. CDR1 is MNHEY and CDR2 is SMNVEV in the germline V gene (reference sequence). The CDR3 here is CASRSRTSSTDTQYF. The CDR3 DNA sequence: TGTGCCAGCAGATCCCGGACTTCTAGCACAGATACGCAGTATTTT.

This clonotype was observed many times. The rearrangement joins TRBV20-1 to TRBJ2-2; D possibly corresponds to TRBD1 (5 bases). Trimming left V 3 bases short and J 0 bases short, with 11 bases between. CDR1 and CDR2 from the germline V gene are DFQATT and SNEGSKA (reference sequence). The CDR3 is 15 residues long. This CDR3 reads CSARAGNTNTGELFF. Here the CDR3 DNA reads TGCAGTGCTAGGGCAGGGAACACGAACACCGGGGAGCTGTTTTTT.

Ten or more counts support this clonotype. This chain links TRBV6-5 with TRBJ2-5; 7 bases are a match to TRBD2. The junction had 2 bases not matched to a gene; V was cut back by 6 bases and J by 4 bases. Germline V gives CDR1 MNHEY, CDR2 SVGAGI. CDR3 size: 12 residues. The CDR3 spells CASRASGETQYF. In nucleotides, the CDR3 is TGTGCCAGCAGGGCTAGCGGAGAGACCCAGTACTTC.

CDR3 nucleotide sequence: TGTGCCAGCAGCTCTTCGACTCGAAATTCACCCCTCCACTTT. Amino acid sequence: CASSSSTRNSPLHF. The chain links TRBV27 to TRBJ1-6; D is ambiguous. Between the trimmed V and J ends, which lost 6 bases and 7 bases, there was a span of 13 bases. CDR1 MNHEY and CDR2 SMNVEV come from the germline V gene (reference sequence). This CDR3 region has 14 residues.

This clonotype was found many times. The chain employs TRBV24-1 and TRBJ2-1; 8 bases agree with TRBD1. From germline, CDR1 is KGHDR and CDR2 SFDVKD. V was pared by 4 bases and J by 6 bases, with 7 bases of the junction left unmatched. The CDR3 loop spans 15 amino acids. CDR3 protein: CATSDGIGTGNEQFF. The CDR3 region has the DNA TGTGCCACCAGTGACGGGATAGGGACAGGCAATGAGCAGTTCTTC.

In its sample, this clonotype was seen a few times. The chain recombines TRBV3-1 with TRBJ1-1; D remains ambiguous. Germline-derived CDR1 and CDR2 are LGHDT and YNNKEL (reference sequence). V was clipped by 1 base and J by 3 bases, with 6 bases between them. The CDR3 runs to 13 residues. CDR3 sequence (DNA): TGTGCCAGCAGCCAAGCGGGTTACACTGAAGCTTTCTTT. Its protein product is CASSQAGYTEAFF.

This clonotype was detected many times. The rearrangement joins TRBV27 to TRBJ2-7; D possibly uses TRBD1 or TRBD2 (5 bases each). The CDR3 sequence is 17 residues long. Trimming pared 3 bases from V and 7 bases from J, leaving 25 bases between. Germline V gene sequence: CDR1 MNHEY, CDR2 SMNVEV (reference sequence). Written as DNA, the CDR3 is TGTGCCAGCAGTTTCCGGGACCCAGGGTGGGGAGCTGATGAGCAGTACTTC. Translating it yields CASSFRDPGWGADEQYF.

This clonotype was recorded many times. The chain employs TRBV28 and TRBJ1-1; 8 bases line up with TRBD1. V was clipped by 2 bases and J by 5 bases; unmatched bases: 7. The CDR3 runs to 15 residues. Germline CDR1 MDHEN, CDR2 SYDVKM. The CDR3 spells CASSLTPRGQTEAFF. DNA of the CDR3: TGTGCCAGCAGTTTAACTCCCAGGGGGCAAACTGAAGCTTTCTTT.

This clonotype occurred many times. The genes are TRBV6-5 and TRBJ1-3; D gene uncertain. With 2 bases removed from V and 0 bases from J, the gap between germline ends came to 5 bases. CDR1 and CDR2 from the germline V gene are MNHEY and SVGAGI. There are 14 residues in the CDR3. Written as DNA, the CDR3 is TGTGCCAGCAGTTACAGTGACTCTGGAAACACCATATATTTT. The encoded protein is CASSYSDSGNTIYF.

V and J are TRBV7-9 and TRBJ1-1; 8 nucleotides agree with TRBD1. V gave up 2 bases and J gave up 5 bases; unmatched junction bases: 4. Looked up from germline, CDR1 is SEHNR and CDR2 is FQNEAQ (reference sequence). The CDR3 runs 14 residues. CDR3 sequence (DNA): TGTGCCAGCAGCTTAACAGGGGGAGGAACTGAAGCTTTCTTT. As protein: CASSLTGGGTEAFF.

For the CDR3, the DNA is TGTGCCAGTAGTATTGGGGCCAACGTCCTGACTTTC. Translated: CASSIGANVLTF. The rearrangement uses TRBV19 and TRBJ2-6; no clear D gene. This CDR3 contains 12 residues. Trimming took off 3 bases at V and 3 bases at J, with 0 bases between the two ends. The germline CDR1 and CDR2 sequences are LNHDA and SQIVND (reference sequence).

Many counts were recorded for this clonotype. V is TRBV6-2 or TRBV6-3 and J is TRBJ2-3; possibly TRBD2 for D (6 bases). The germline gives CDR1 MNHEY, CDR2 SVGEGT. The CDR3 consists of 16 residues. The germline V and J ends were trimmed by 6 bases and 2 bases, with 18 bases remaining between them. CDR3 sequence reads: CASRREPAGPTDTQYF. The CDR3 region has the DNA TGTGCCAGCAGAAGGGAACCGGCGGGACCCACAGATACGCAGTATTTT.

This clonotype has ten or more counts. CDR3 sequence (DNA): TGCGCCAGCAGTCAAACCGGGCGCCAGGTCAGGGAGACCCAGTACTTC. Amino acids: CASSQTGRQVRETQYF. The chain has TRBV23-1 and TRBJ2-5, with D hard to call. TRBV23-1 is recorded as an ORF, its role being uncertain. CDR3 size: 16 residues. The V end lost 2 bases, the J end lost 5 bases, and 18 bases lay between the germline ends.

In its sample, this clonotype was seen many times. The chain uses TRBV28 and TRBJ1-2, with TRBD1 identical over 9 bases. From germline, CDR1 is MDHEN and CDR2 SYDVKM. CDR3 length: 19 residues. After removal of 7 bases from V and 4 bases from J, the junction contained 22 bases not matched to a gene. The CDR3 DNA follows: TGTGCCAGCACAGGGACAGGGATCTTTACGCCTCGGGTACCCTATGGCTACACCTTC. This translates into CASTGTGIFTPRVPYGYTF.

This clonotype was detected many times. The V gene is TRBV7-9, the J gene TRBJ1-4; 8 positions match TRBD1. This CDR3 contains 15 residues. The V gene end was trimmed by 5 bases and the J gene end by 4 bases; junction bases not matched to a gene: 6. The germline V gene encodes CDR1 SEHNR and CDR2 FQNEAQ (reference sequence). CDR3 sequence: CASSPAGGHNEKLFF. For the CDR3, the DNA is TGTGCCAGCAGCCCAGCAGGGGGCCATAATGAAAAACTGTTTTTT.

This clonotype appeared a few times. The V gene is TRBV7-2, the J gene TRBJ1-6, with 7 bases that match TRBD1. Germline V gene sequence: CDR1 SGHTA, CDR2 FQGNSA. The J segment lost 5 bases and the V segment lost 5 bases, leaving 9 bases of the junction unmatched. The CDR3 covers 16 residues. The CDR3 reads CASSQGQRGNNSPLHF. The DNA of the CDR3 is TGTGCCAGCAGCCAGGGACAGAGGGGTAATAATTCACCCCTCCACTTT. The full variable domain, rest sourced from reference TRBV7-2 and TRBJ1-6, is GAGVSQSPSNKVTEKGKDVELRCDPISGHTALYWYRQSLGQGLEFLIYFQGNSAPDKSGLPSDRFSAERTGGSVSTLTIQRTQQEDSAVYLCASSQGQRGNNSPLHFGNGTRLTVT.

The table lists this clonotype with many counts. The J gene is TRBJ2-1, the V gene TRBV10-1; no definite D call. Germline V gene sequence: CDR1 WNHNN, CDR2 SYGVQD (reference sequence). Between the trimmed V and J ends, which lost 2 bases and 4 bases, there was a span of 12 bases. CDR3 length equals 15 residues. CDR3 amino acids: CASSERLVGYNEQFF. CDR3 sequence (DNA): TGCGCCAGCAGTGAGCGCCTAGTGGGATACAATGAGCAGTTCTTC.

This clonotype was counted a single time. Here the CDR3 reads CASSLRDREMSGTDTQYF. The CDR3 nucleotides read TGTGCCAGCAGCCTCCGGGACAGGGAAATGTCTGGCACAGATACGCAGTATTTT. The J gene is TRBJ2-3, the V gene TRBV5-5; 9 bases are a match to TRBD1. The germline gives CDR1 SGHKS, CDR2 YYEKEE (reference sequence). Unmatched junction bases numbered 13, after V lost 4 bases and J lost 1 base. This CDR3 contains 18 residues.

Ten or more counts support this clonotype. The gene calls are TRBV5-1 and TRBJ2-3; 10 bases are a match to TRBD2. Germline-derived CDR1 and CDR2 are SGHRS and YFSETQ. J was trimmed by 3 bases and V by 0 bases; bases with no gene match: 4. The CDR3 contains 16 residues. The CDR3 protein is CASSLVVSGRTDTQYF. DNA for the CDR3: TGCGCCAGCAGCTTGGTTGTTAGCGGGAGGACAGATACGCAGTATTTT.

This clonotype was detected ten times or more. The chain is built from TRBV7-9 and TRBJ2-3; 7 bases agree with TRBD1. V dropped 6 bases and J dropped 5; count of bases not matched to a gene: 5. CDR3 length: 13 amino acids. The germline V gene encodes CDR1 SEHNR and CDR2 FQNEAQ (reference sequence). The CDR3 DNA is TGTGCCAGCAGAGCCGCAGGGGGAGATACGCAGTATTTT. This translates into CASRAAGGDTQYF.